These 14 T cell receptor beta chains were sequenced from one sample in a study of cytomegalovirus exposure and HLA in healthy donors (dated by TCRdb to about 2017). The library came from the immunoSEQ multiplex PCR assay. A mixture of 60 forward primers for TCR Vbeta segments and 13 reverse primers for TCR Jbeta segments was used in the multiplex PCR. As stored in TCRdb, this immuneACCESS dataset retains in-frame rearrangements with V and J assigned. A fraction of the clones does not appear; measured against another copy, unresolved V genes explain less than half of the discrepancy, and the remainder lacks a known reason. Here the sample has approximately 120,000 clones; around 74% occur a single time. The ten most abundant clones make up 4.2% of the sample. The sample comprised PBMCs. Source of these receptors: a woman between 45 and 65 years old in good health and CMV-seropositive.

The chain has TRBV29-1 and TRBJ2-1; TRBD2 aligns across 9 bases. The V gene end was trimmed by 4 bases and the J gene end by 4 bases; junction bases not matched to a gene: 5. Germline V gene data show CDR1 as SQVTM and CDR2 as ANQGSEA. This CDR3 is built from 14 residues. CDR3 coding DNA: TGCAGCGTTGGAAGCGGGGGGCCTTACAATGAGCAGTTCTTC. Translation gives CSVGSGGPYNEQFF.

V is TRBV5-1 and J is TRBJ2-3; 13 nucleotides line up with TRBD2. Germline V CDR1 and CDR2: SGHRS, YFSETQ. The CDR3 contains 16 residues. The ends lost 0 bases at V and 3 bases at J; junction bases unmatched: 1. The CDR3 loop is CASSLGGLAGTDTQYF. The DNA for the CDR3 is TGCGCCAGCAGCTTGGGGGGACTAGCGGGGACAGATACGCAGTATTTT.

The genes are TRBV2 and TRBJ2-1; 13 bases line up with TRBD2. The CDR3 has 15 amino acids. Trimming took 6 bases from V and 8 from J; bases not matched to a gene: 7. The germline CDR1 and CDR2 sequences are SNHLY and FYNNEI. CDR3 coding DNA: TGTGCCAGCAGAATGACTAGCGGGGGGAAGGATGAGCAGTTCTTC. Its translation: CASRMTSGGKDEQFF.

The V gene is TRBV6-1, the J gene TRBJ2-5, with TRBD2 as a possible D gene (6 bases). From germline, CDR1 is MNHNS and CDR2 SASEGT. The ends were cut back, 4 bases at V and 5 bases at J, with 14 bases in the middle. The CDR3 has 14 residues. The DNA of the CDR3 is TGTGCCAGCAGTGGGCTAGCAGCGGGCGAGACCCAGTACTTC. It yields the protein CASSGLAAGETQYF.

The CDR3 region is CSVAGTDTYEQYF. CDR3 coding DNA: TGCAGCGTTGCAGGGACAGACACCTACGAGCAGTACTTC. This chain joins TRBV29-1 and TRBJ2-7; 7 bases are shared with TRBD1. The CDR3 is made up of 13 amino acids. The germline gives CDR1 SQVTM, CDR2 ANQGSEA. J lost 2 bases, V lost 4 bases, and 5 bases had no gene match.

The chain joins TRBV7-3 to TRBJ2-3; 12 bases are shared with TRBD2. The V gene end was trimmed by 5 bases and the J gene end by 5 bases; junction bases not matched to a gene: 2. The CDR3 extends over 14 amino acids. From germline, CDR1 is SGHTA and CDR2 FQGTGA. The CDR3 DNA reads as TGTGCCAGCAGCAAGGGACTAGCGGGAGATACGCAGTATTTT. It yields the protein CASSKGLAGDTQYF.

The chain recombines TRBV23-1 with TRBJ2-7; TRBD1 is a possible D gene (6 bases). TRBV23-1 is annotated as an ORF whose role is uncertain. The CDR3 has 15 residues. The V end lost 4 bases, the J end lost 2 bases, and 15 bases lay between the germline ends. CDR3 region: CASSPAWDIPYEQYF. CDR3 nucleotide sequence: TGCGCCAGCAGTCCGGCCTGGGACATCCCCTACGAGCAGTACTTC.

V is TRBV7-2 and J is TRBJ2-4; D remains unclear. Germline assignment: CDR1 SGHTA and CDR2 FQGNSA. With 1 base removed from V and 9 bases from J, the gap between germline ends came to 13 bases. The CDR3 consists of 14 residues. Here the CDR3 reads CASSLGTVLGIQYF. CDR3 coding DNA: TGTGCCAGCAGCTTAGGAACGGTTCTAGGCATTCAGTACTTC.

The CDR3 DNA is TGCGCCAGCAGCCAAATGGGGACGGCGGGGAGGGAGACCCAGTACTTC. Protein: CASSQMGTAGRETQYF. This chain uses TRBV5-1 with TRBJ2-5; a possible D gene is TRBD2 (6 bases). The CDR3 loop spans 16 amino acids. The germline V gene has CDR1 SGHRS and CDR2 YFSETQ. V was shortened by 4 bases and J by 5 bases, with 21 bases between the two germline ends.

This chain links TRBV7-2 with TRBJ1-2; TRBD1 aligns across 9 bases. Trimming cost V 4 bases and J 6 bases; bases outside gene matches: 6. From germline, CDR1 is SGHTA and CDR2 FQGNSA. The CDR3 has 14 amino acids. The DNA for the CDR3 is TGTGCCAGCAGCTCTTCCGGGACAGGGCATGGCTACACCTTC. This gives the protein CASSSSGTGHGYTF.

In its sample, this clone was seen a few times. The chain combines TRBV5-1 with TRBJ2-3; a possible D gene is TRBD1 (5 bases). The germline V gene has CDR1 SGHRS and CDR2 YFSETQ. The CDR3 loop spans 14 amino acids. V lost 0 bases and J 4 bases, leaving 9 bases between the germline ends. The CDR3 DNA is TGCGCCAGCAGCTTGGCAGGGATCCCAGATACGCAGTATTTT. It codes for CASSLAGIPDTQYF.

This chain joins TRBV7-9 and TRBJ1-2; D might be TRBD1 (6 bases). The CDR3 extends over 13 amino acids. Germline V gene sequence: CDR1 SEHNR, CDR2 FQNEAQ (reference sequence). Trimming took 6 bases from V and 7 from J, leaving 15 bases between them. The CDR3 region is CASREGGKSGYTF. CDR3 nucleotide sequence: TGTGCCAGCAGGGAAGGGGGAAAGAGTGGCTACACCTTC.

The chain has TRBV27 and TRBJ1-2; D gene unclear. Germline V CDR1 and CDR2: MNHEY, SMNVEV (reference sequence). The CDR3 contains 14 residues. V lost 3 bases and J 2 bases, leaving 10 bases between the germline ends. The CDR3 spells CASSFSGRNYGYTF. The CDR3 DNA follows: TGTGCCAGCAGTTTCTCGGGGAGGAACTATGGCTACACCTTC.

CDR3 nucleotides: TGCAGTGCTAGTTACAGGGGAGCTTTCTTT. Amino acid sequence: CSASYRGAFF. The chain couples TRBV20-1 to TRBJ1-1; TRBD1 matches at 7 bases. The CDR3 spans 10 residues. The junction had 2 bases not matched to a gene; V was cut back by 3 bases and J by 10 bases. Germline values: CDR1 DFQATT, CDR2 SNEGSKA (reference sequence).